The clone carrying this T cell receptor beta chain was counted between two and nine times. Antigen unknown. V lost 3 bases, J lost 3 bases, and 2 bases stayed unmatched. Germline V gene data show CDR1 as SGDLS and CDR2 as YYNGEE. The CDR3 covers 15 residues. These data come from a study of cytomegalovirus exposure and HLA in healthy donors. Study-level points and caveats: According to a later analysis, donors in an Asian-associated ancestry cluster reportedly had fewer N-insertions than the 666-donor mean. Analysis was carried out at a later point, and it linked a missense DCLRE1C variant to TCR beta V- and J-gene trimming. Most likely, a cluster of highly shared sequence variants arose as a sequencing artifact.

The primer mix had 60 Vbeta and 13 Jbeta primers. Some clones are missing from TCRdb's copy, which holds only in-frame ones; the method was immunoSEQ multiplex PCR. In the table there are more than 80,000 clones, 75% of which are singletons. The sequence derives from a male donor in good health and CMV-seropositive. The rearrangement uses TRBV9 and TRBJ2-3; 12 bases are a match to TRBD2. The sample taken for sequencing was PBMCs. CDR3 sequence reads: CASSAGLAGTDTQYF. CDR3 in DNA: TGTGCCAGCAGCGCAGGACTAGCGGGGACAGATACGCAGTATTTT.